The 17 T cell receptor beta chains below all came from one sample that was sequenced in a study of blood T cell repertoires in COVID-19. Sequencing was performed with immunoSEQ multiplex PCR; in TCRdb, only in-frame clones are kept and a portion is missing. Of more than 250,000 clones listed, approximately 90% are singletons. Sequencing was performed on PBMCs or T cells enriched from blood (not recorded which). Receptors originate from a woman in her 30s who had recovered from COVID-19.

The chain employs TRBV18 and TRBJ1-1, with 7 bases lining up with TRBD1. Germline V CDR1 and CDR2: KGHSH, LQKENI. The trim removed 3 bases at V and 7 bases at J, leaving 14 bases unmatched. The CDR3 loop spans 16 amino acids. CDR3 sequence: CASSPIRDRPSHEAFF. The CDR3 DNA is TGTGCCAGCTCACCGATCCGGGACAGACCATCGCATGAAGCTTTCTTT.

V gene TRBV14 combines with J gene TRBJ2-2; maybe TRBD1 (6 bases). The CDR3 runs to 16 residues. Deletions cut 2 bases from V and 1 base from J, with 11 bases between. Looked up from germline, CDR1 is SGHDN and CDR2 is FVKESK. CDR3 region: CASSQLDSWNTGELFF. The CDR3, as DNA: TGTGCCAGCAGCCAACTGGACAGCTGGAACACCGGGGAGCTGTTTTTT.

The chain has TRBV3-1 (or the pseudogene TRBV3-2) and TRBJ1-4; 8 nucleotides match TRBD1. V dropped 4 bases and J dropped 8; count of bases not matched to a gene: 6. The germline V gene encodes CDR1 LGHDT and CDR2 YNNKEL (reference sequence). This CDR3 has 14 amino acids. CDR3 bases: TGTGCCAGCAGCCCCAGGGGGCAACGGGAAAAACTGTTTTTT. This encodes CASSPRGQREKLFF.

The gene calls are TRBV29-1 and TRBJ2-1; tentative D call: TRBD1 (5 bases). Trimming took off 0 bases at V and 4 bases at J, with 7 bases between the two ends. This CDR3 is 13 amino acids long. Germline CDR1 is SQVTM and CDR2 is ANQGSEA. CDR3: CSVEDDRYNEQFF. The CDR3 bases are TGCAGCGTTGAAGATGACAGATACAATGAGCAGTTCTTC.

This clone was counted ten times or more. The rearrangement uses TRBV6-6 and TRBJ1-2; 9 bases line up with TRBD1. CDR3 size: 12 residues. Germline loops: CDR1 MNHNY, CDR2 SVGAGI (reference sequence). Trimming took 11 bases from V and 3 from J; bases not matched to a gene: 4. CDR3 in DNA: TGTGCCGTACAGGGGGCCCACTATGGCTACACCTTC. This sequence encodes CAVQGAHYGYTF.

The CDR3 region is CASSTLDSQNTEAFF. The CDR3 DNA sequence: TGCGCCAGCAGCACCCTCGACAGCCAAAACACTGAAGCTTTCTTT. This chain links TRBV5-1 with TRBJ1-1, with TRBD1 as a possible D gene (5 bases). CDR1 is SGHRS and CDR2 is YFSETQ in the germline V gene. Trimming left V 4 bases short and J 2 bases short, with 15 bases between. The CDR3 has 15 residues.

The genes are TRBV6-6 and TRBJ2-5; D is undetermined. Germline V gene lookup returns CDR1 MNHNY and CDR2 SVGAGI (reference sequence). This CDR3 is 14 amino acids long. The V gene lost 7 bases and the J gene lost 2 bases, with 14 bases spanning the gap. CDR3 protein: CASIRSRLQETQYF. DNA for the CDR3: TGTGCCAGCATCAGATCCCGTCTTCAAGAGACCCAGTACTTC.

V is TRBV7-6 and J is TRBJ1-2; 8 positions match TRBD1. Germline assignment: CDR1 SGHVS and CDR2 FNYEAQ. With V trimmed by 5 bases and J by 4 bases, 9 bases remained unmatched. The length of the CDR3 is 15 residues. The CDR3 region is CASSPRTGKTYGYTF. In DNA form, the CDR3 reads TGTGCCAGCAGCCCACGGACAGGGAAAACCTATGGCTACACCTTC.

The rearrangement links TRBV19 to TRBJ2-2; unclear D gene. The germline V and J ends were trimmed by 7 bases and 0 bases, with 9 bases remaining between them. CDR3 size: 14 residues. Germline-derived CDR1 and CDR2 are LNHDA and SQIVND (reference sequence). The CDR3 region is CASNSHPNTGELFF. The CDR3 nucleotides read TGTGCCAGTAACAGCCACCCGAACACCGGGGAGCTGTTTTTT.

The chain carries TRBV11-2 and TRBJ1-1, with 8 bases that match TRBD1. Germline values: CDR1 SGHAT, CDR2 FQNNGV. V lost 5 bases, J lost 0 bases, and 5 bases stayed unmatched. The CDR3 is 15 amino acids. This CDR3 reads CASSHRTGLNTEAFF. In nucleotides, the CDR3 is TGTGCCAGCAGCCACCGGACAGGGTTGAACACTGAAGCTTTCTTT.

This sequence joins TRBV21-1 and TRBJ1-1. TRBV21-1 is flagged as a pseudogene. The CDR3 consists of 14 residues. DNA of the CDR3: TGTGCCAGCAGCAAGCGGGGTGGGAACACTGAAGCTTTCTTT. Encoded protein: CASSKRGGNTEAFF.

The V and J genes are TRBV7-9 and TRBJ1-4; maybe TRBD1 (5 bases). Germline CDR1 and CDR2: SEHNR and FQNEAQ (reference sequence). The CDR3 totals 12 residues. Trimming took off 11 bases at V and 0 bases at J, with 7 bases between the two ends. Here the CDR3 reads CAGGATNEKLFF. DNA of the CDR3: TGTGCCGGAGGGGCAACTAATGAAAAACTGTTTTTT. Drawing the rest from reference TRBV7-9 and TRBJ1-4, the complete variable domain is DTGVSQNPRHKITKRGQNVTFRCDPISEHNRLYWYRQTLGQGPEFLTYFQNEAQLEKSRLLSDRFSAERPKGSFSTLEIQRTEQGDSAMYLCAGGATNEKLFFGSGTQLSVL.

For the CDR3, the DNA is TGTGCCTGGCGGACAGTGAACACTGAAGCTTTCTTT. Translated: CAWRTVNTEAFF. J is TRBJ1-1 and V is TRBV30, with D possibly TRBD1 on 6 matching bases. Germline-derived CDR1 and CDR2 are GTSNPN and SVGIG (reference sequence). The germline V and J ends were trimmed by 5 bases and 0 bases, with 7 bases remaining between them. The CDR3 contains 12 residues.

This clone has a handful of counts. This rearrangement joins TRBV7-8 to TRBJ2-7; 8 bases are a match to TRBD1. V shed 3 bases, J shed 4 bases, and the junction held 5 bases outside the gene matches. Germline V gene sequence: CDR1 SGHVS, CDR2 FQNEAQ. The CDR3 spans 14 residues. Here the CDR3 DNA reads TGTGCCAGCAGCTTGACAGGGGTACGGTACGAGCAGTACTTC. It translates to CASSLTGVRYEQYF.

The chain employs TRBV7-2 and TRBJ1-3, with 9 bases fitting TRBD1. CDR3 size: 15 residues. Unmatched junction bases numbered 10, after V lost 9 bases and J lost 4 bases. Germline V CDR1 and CDR2: SGHTA, FQGNSA. The CDR3 loop reads CARERTGAAGNTIYF. The CDR3 DNA reads TGTGCCAGAGAAAGGACAGGGGCGGCGGGAAACACCATATATTTT.

The chain links TRBV7-2 to TRBJ2-2, with TRBD2 identical over 9 bases. This CDR3 spans 17 amino acids. The V gene end was trimmed by 0 bases and the J gene end by 3 bases; junction bases not matched to a gene: 5. The germline V gene has CDR1 SGHTA and CDR2 FQGNSA. CDR3: CASSLATQRGDTGELFF. Here the CDR3 DNA reads TGTGCCAGCAGCTTAGCGACCCAGCGGGGGGACACCGGGGAGCTGTTTTTT.

The chain is built from TRBV19 and TRBJ1-4; weak D call: TRBD1 (5 bases). The germline gives CDR1 LNHDA, CDR2 SQIVND (reference sequence). The V end was cut by 6 bases, the J end by 4 bases, with 15 bases between. The CDR3 runs to 15 residues. CDR3 sequence reads: CASRDTGQINEKLFF. DNA for the CDR3: TGTGCCAGTAGGGACACAGGCCAAATTAATGAAAAACTGTTTTTT.